This TCR beta chain was profiled in a study of blood T cell repertoires in COVID-19. Study details: Collection of acute and convalescent COVID-19 samples took place in the United States, Italy and Spain.

In the source study's methods: Quantification of nucleated cells was approximated via reference gene primer amplification. Using immunoSEQ multiplex PCR, the repertoire was profiled, and TCRdb retains in-frame clones only, with some absent. V and J calls and clone size are as listed in that table; D and trimming were resolved from the DNA. The profile shows 87,000 or so clones, more than 75% of them singletons. This TCR derives from an elderly woman with acute or convalescent COVID-19. The material sequenced was peripheral blood.

This chain's CDR3 is CSAIDRGMVEQYF. CDR3 bases: TGCAGTGCTATTGACAGGGGTATGGTCGAGCAGTACTTC. The V call is TRBV20-1, the J call TRBJ2-7; 8 bases fit TRBD1. J gave up 6 bases and V 4 bases, and 8 bases lay outside the gene matches. The CDR3 has 13 amino acids. Germline-derived CDR1 and CDR2 are DFQATT and SNEGSKA (reference sequence).